Included here is one TCR beta chain sequence, with context. Its cognate antigen is unknown. Per germline, CDR1 SGHRS and CDR2 YFSETQ. Trimming took off 0 bases at V and 3 bases at J, with 9 bases between the two ends. The CDR3 has 14 residues. The data originate from a study of T cell repertoires in cytomegalovirus infection. Study information: Recently described HLA-C-restricted plus well-studied HLA-B-restricted CMV epitopes were used.

MiXCR, applied by TCRdb to the reads, yields one record per CDR3 protein. The table has 200,000 to 250,000 distinct CDR3 sequences, 30% to 45% seen once; the top ten hold around 60%. The gene calls are TRBV5-1 and TRBJ1-1; D is ambiguous. The clonotype comes from a human donor in good health (CMV status not recorded). Some clones in this sample may be carry-over from other donors' samples. The sample consisted of CD8+ T cells from cultured PBMCs, taken from culture after CMV antigen stimulation. The CDR3 loop reads CASSLEAVDTEAFF. In DNA, the CDR3 is TGCGCCAGCAGCTTGGAGGCAGTAGACACTGAAGCTTTCTTT.